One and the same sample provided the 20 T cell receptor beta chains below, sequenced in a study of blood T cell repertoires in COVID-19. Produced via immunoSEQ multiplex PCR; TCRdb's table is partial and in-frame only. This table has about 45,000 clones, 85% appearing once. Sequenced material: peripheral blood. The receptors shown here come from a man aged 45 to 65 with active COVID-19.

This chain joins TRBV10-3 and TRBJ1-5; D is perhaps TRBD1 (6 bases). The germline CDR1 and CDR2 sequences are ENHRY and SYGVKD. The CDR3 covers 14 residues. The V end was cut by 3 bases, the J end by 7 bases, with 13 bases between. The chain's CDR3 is CAISEAGVGQPQHF. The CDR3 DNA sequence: TGTGCCATCAGTGAAGCAGGGGTTGGCCAGCCCCAGCATTTT.

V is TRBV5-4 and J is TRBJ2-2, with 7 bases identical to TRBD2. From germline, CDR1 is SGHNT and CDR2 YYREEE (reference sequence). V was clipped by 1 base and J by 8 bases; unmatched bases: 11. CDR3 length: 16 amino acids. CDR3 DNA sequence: TGTGCCAGCAGCTTGTGGGGGGGTTCTCGCGCAGGGGAGCTGTTTTTT. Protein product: CASSLWGGSRAGELFF.

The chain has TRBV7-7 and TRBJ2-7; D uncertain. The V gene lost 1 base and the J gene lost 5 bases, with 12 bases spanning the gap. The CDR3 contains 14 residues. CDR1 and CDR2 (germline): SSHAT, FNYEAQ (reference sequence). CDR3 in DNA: TGTGCCAGCAGCTTAGTTCCAGGTGGAAACGAGCAGTACTTC. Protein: CASSLVPGGNEQYF.

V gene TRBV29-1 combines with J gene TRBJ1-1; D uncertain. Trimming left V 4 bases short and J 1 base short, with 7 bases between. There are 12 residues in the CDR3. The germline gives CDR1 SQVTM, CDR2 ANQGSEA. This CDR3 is CSVGFGNTEAFF. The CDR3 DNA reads TGCAGCGTTGGCTTCGGGAACACTGAAGCTTTCTTT.

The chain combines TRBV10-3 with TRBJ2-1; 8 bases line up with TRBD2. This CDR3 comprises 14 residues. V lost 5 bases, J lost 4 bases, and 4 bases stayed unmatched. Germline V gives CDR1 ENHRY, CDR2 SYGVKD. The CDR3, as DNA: TGTGCCATCAGTCCGGGGGGGGCGTACAATGAGCAGTTCTTC. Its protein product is CAISPGGAYNEQFF.

CDR3 in amino acids: CATSTGLAGPPGELFF. The CDR3 coding sequence is TGTGCCACCAGCACAGGACTAGCGGGGCCTCCCGGGGAGCTGTTTTTT. The chain has TRBV15 and TRBJ2-2, with 12 bases matching TRBD2. Germline CDR1 LNHNV, CDR2 YYDKDF (reference sequence). CDR3 length equals 16 residues. J lost 6 bases, V lost 4 bases, and 6 bases had no gene match.

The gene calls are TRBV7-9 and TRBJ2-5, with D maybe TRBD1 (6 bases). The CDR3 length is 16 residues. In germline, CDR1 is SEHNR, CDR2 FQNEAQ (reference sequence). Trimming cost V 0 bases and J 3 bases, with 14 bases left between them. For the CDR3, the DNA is TGTGCCAGCAGCTTAGCGTTTTCAGGGGCCAAAGAGACCCAGTACTTC. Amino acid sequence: CASSLAFSGAKETQYF.

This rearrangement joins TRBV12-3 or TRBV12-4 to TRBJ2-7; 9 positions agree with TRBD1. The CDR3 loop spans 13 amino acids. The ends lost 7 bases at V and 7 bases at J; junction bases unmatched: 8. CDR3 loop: CASTYRGPREQYF. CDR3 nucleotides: TGTGCCAGCACTTACAGGGGGCCCAGGGAGCAGTACTTC.

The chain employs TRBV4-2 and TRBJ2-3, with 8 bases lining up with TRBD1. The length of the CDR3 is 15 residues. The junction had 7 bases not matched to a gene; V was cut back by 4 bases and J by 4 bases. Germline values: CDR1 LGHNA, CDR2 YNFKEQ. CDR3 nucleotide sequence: TGTGCCAGCAGCCGGACAGGGATCGAGGCAGATACGCAGTATTTT. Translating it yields CASSRTGIEADTQYF.

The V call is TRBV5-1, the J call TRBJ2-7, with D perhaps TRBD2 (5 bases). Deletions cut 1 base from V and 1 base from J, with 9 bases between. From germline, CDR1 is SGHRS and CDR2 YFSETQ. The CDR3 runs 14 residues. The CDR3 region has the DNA TGCGCCAGCAGCTTGTATTCGGGGTCCTACGAGCAGTACTTC. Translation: CASSLYSGSYEQYF.

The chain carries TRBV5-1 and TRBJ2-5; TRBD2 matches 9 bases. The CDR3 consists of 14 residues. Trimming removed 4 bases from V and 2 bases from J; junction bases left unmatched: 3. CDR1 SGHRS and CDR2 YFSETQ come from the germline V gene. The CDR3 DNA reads TGCGCCAGCAGCCCCGGACTAGCGCAAGAGACCCAGTACTTC. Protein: CASSPGLAQETQYF. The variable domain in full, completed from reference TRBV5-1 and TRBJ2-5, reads KAGVTQTPRYLIKTRGQQVTLSCSPISGHRSVSWYQQTPGQGLQFLFEYFSETQRNKGNFPGRFSGRQFSNSRSEMNVSTLELGDSALYLCASSPGLAQETQYFGPGTRLLVL.

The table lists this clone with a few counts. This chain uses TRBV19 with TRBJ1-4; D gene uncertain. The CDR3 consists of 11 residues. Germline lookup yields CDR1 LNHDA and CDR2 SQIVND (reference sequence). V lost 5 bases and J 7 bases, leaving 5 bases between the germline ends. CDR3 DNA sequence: TGTGCCAGTAGTGCCAGTGAAAAACTGTTTTTT. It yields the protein CASSASEKLFF.

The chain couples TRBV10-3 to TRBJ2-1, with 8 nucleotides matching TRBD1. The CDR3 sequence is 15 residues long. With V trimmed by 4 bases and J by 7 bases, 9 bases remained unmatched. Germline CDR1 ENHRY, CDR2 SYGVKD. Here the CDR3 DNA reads TGTGCCATCAGTGGGCCTCGGACAGGGTGGAATGAGCAGTTCTTC. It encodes CAISGPRTGWNEQFF.

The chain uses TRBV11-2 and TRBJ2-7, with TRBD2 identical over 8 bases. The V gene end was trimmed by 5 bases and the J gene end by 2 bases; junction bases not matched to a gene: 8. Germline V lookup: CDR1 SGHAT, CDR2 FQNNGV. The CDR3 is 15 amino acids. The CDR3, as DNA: TGTGCCAGCAGCCCCCGAGCGGGGGACGCCTACGAGCAGTACTTC. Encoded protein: CASSPRAGDAYEQYF. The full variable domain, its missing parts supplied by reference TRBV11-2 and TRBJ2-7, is EAGVAQSPRYKIIEKRQSVAFWCNPISGHATLYWYQQILGQGPKLLIQFQNNGVVDDSQLPKDRFSAERLKGVDSTLKIQPAKLEDSAVYLCASSPRAGDAYEQYFGPGTRLTVT.

CDR3 region: CASGRGLAGETQYF. The CDR3 nucleotides are TGTGCTAGTGGCCGGGGACTAGCGGGAGAGACCCAGTACTTC. The chain couples TRBV12-5 to TRBJ2-5; 12 bases map to TRBD2. The V gene end was trimmed by 6 bases and the J gene end by 4 bases; junction bases not matched to a gene: 3. CDR3 length equals 14 residues. Germline V lookup: CDR1 LGHNT, CDR2 FRNRAP.

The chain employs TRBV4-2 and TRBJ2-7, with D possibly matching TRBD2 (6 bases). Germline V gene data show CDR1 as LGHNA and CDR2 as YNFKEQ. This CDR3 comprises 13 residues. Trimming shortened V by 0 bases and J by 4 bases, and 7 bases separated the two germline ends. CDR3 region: CASSQEGGYEQYF. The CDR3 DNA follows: TGTGCCAGCAGCCAAGAGGGGGGATACGAGCAGTACTTC.

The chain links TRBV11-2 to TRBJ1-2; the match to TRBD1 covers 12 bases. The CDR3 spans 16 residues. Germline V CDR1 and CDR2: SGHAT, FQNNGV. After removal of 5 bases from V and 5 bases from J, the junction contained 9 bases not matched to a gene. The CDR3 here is CASSRTGTGGYYGYTF. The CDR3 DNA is TGTGCCAGCAGCAGGACCGGGACAGGGGGCTATTATGGCTACACCTTC.

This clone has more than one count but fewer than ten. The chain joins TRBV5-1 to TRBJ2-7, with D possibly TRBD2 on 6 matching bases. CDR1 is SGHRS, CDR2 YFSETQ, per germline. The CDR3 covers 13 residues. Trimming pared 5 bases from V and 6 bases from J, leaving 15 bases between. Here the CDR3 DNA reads TGCGCCAGCAGAGTCGGACTGGGGGGCGAGCAGTACTTC. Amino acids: CASRVGLGGEQYF. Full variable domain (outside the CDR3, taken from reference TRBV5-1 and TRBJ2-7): KAGVTQTPRYLIKTRGQQVTLSCSPISGHRSVSWYQQTPGQGLQFLFEYFSETQRNKGNFPGRFSGRQFSNSRSEMNVSTLELGDSALYLCASRVGLGGEQYFGPGTRLTVT.

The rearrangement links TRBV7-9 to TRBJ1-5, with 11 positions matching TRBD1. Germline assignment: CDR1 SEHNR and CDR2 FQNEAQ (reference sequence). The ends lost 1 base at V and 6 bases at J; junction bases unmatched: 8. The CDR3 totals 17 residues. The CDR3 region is CASSLVLDRGRTQPQHF. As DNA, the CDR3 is TGTGCCAGCAGCTTAGTTTTGGACAGGGGGCGGACTCAGCCCCAGCATTTT. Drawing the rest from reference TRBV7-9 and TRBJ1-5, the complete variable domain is DTGVSQNPRHKITKRGQNVTFRCDPISEHNRLYWYRQTLGQGPEFLTYFQNEAQLEKSRLLSDRFSAERPKGSFSTLEIQRTEQGDSAMYLCASSLVLDRGRTQPQHFGDGTRLSIL.

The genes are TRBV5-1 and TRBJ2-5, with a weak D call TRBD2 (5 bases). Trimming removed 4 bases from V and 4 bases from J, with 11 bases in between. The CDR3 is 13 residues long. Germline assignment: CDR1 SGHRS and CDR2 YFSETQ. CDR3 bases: TGCGCCAGCAGCCGCGAGAGGGTAGAGACCCAGTACTTC. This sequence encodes CASSRERVETQYF.